Following are 26 T cell receptor beta chains from one sample sequenced in a study of blood T cell repertoires in COVID-19. Assay: immunoSEQ multiplex PCR; the TCRdb copy retains only in-frame clones and omits some. The sample includes some 120,000 clones, 80% to 85% of them seen just once. The sequencing input was peripheral blood. These receptor sequences come from a woman aged 25 to 39 who had recovered from COVID-19.

The gene calls are TRBV6-6 and TRBJ1-1, with a tentative D call TRBD1 (6 bases). Germline-derived CDR1 and CDR2 are MNHNY and SVGAGI (reference sequence). With 8 bases removed from V and 6 bases from J, the gap between germline ends came to 13 bases. The CDR3 spans 12 residues. The CDR3 region is CASRGGAAEAFF. CDR3 nucleotide sequence: TGTGCCAGCCGGGGGGGGGCCGCTGAAGCTTTCTTT.

Here the CDR3 DNA reads TGTGCCAGCAGCTCGCCTACAGGGGGGAACTTGAACACTGAAGCTTTCTTT. It specifies CASSSPTGGNLNTEAFF. The chain is built from TRBV7-9 and TRBJ1-1, with 8 bases identical to TRBD1. After removal of 4 bases from V and 0 bases from J, the junction contained 10 bases not matched to a gene. The CDR3 has 17 amino acids. From germline, CDR1 is SEHNR and CDR2 FQNEAQ (reference sequence). The variable domain in full, with the rest retrieved from reference TRBV7-9 and TRBJ1-1, is DTGVSQNPRHKITKRGQNVTFRCDPISEHNRLYWYRQTLGQGPEFLTYFQNEAQLEKSRLLSDRFSAERPKGSFSTLEIQRTEQGDSAMYLCASSSPTGGNLNTEAFFGQGTRLTVV.

This clone has ten or more counts. The chain employs TRBV6-6 and TRBJ1-5, with 9 bases that match TRBD1. V shed 6 bases and J 7 bases; nucleotides not matched to a gene: 10. The germline gives CDR1 MNHNY, CDR2 SVGAGI (reference sequence). This CDR3 has 15 residues. In DNA form, the CDR3 reads TGTGCCAGCAGATCGGTTGGGACAGGGACCCAGCCCCAGCATTTT. Protein product: CASRSVGTGTQPQHF.

CDR3 residues: CASSYSVGDRPYEQYF. In DNA form, the CDR3 reads TGTGCCAGCAGTTACTCGGTGGGGGACAGGCCCTACGAGCAGTACTTC. The rearrangement links TRBV6-5 to TRBJ2-7, with 8 bases that match TRBD1. Trimming cost V 0 bases and J 2 bases; bases outside gene matches: 6. Germline V gene sequence: CDR1 MNHEY, CDR2 SVGAGI. This CDR3 region has 16 residues.

J is TRBJ1-2 and V is TRBV2; D is perhaps TRBD1 (6 bases). V gave up 6 bases and J gave up 4 bases, with 15 bases separating them. The CDR3 sequence is 14 residues long. In germline, CDR1 is SNHLY, CDR2 FYNNEI. This CDR3 reads CASSRGSGFYGYTF. Written as DNA, the CDR3 is TGTGCCAGCAGCAGGGGTTCTGGCTTCTATGGCTACACCTTC.

The chain is built from TRBV7-2 and TRBJ2-6, with TRBD1 as a possible D gene (6 bases). Germline CDR1 SGHTA, CDR2 FQGNSA. The V end was cut by 1 base, the J end by 2 bases, with 6 bases between. The CDR3 contains 15 residues. For the CDR3, the DNA is TGTGCCAGCAGCTTAGGGGGGCCTGGGGCCAACGTCCTGACTTTC. It codes for CASSLGGPGANVLTF.

The J gene is TRBJ1-2, the V gene TRBV15; D ambiguous. Germline-derived CDR1 and CDR2 are LNHNV and YYDKDF (reference sequence). The CDR3 covers 15 residues. Trimming took 5 bases from V and 0 from J, leaving 13 bases between them. CDR3 sequence reads: CATSVEAEANYGYTF. CDR3 sequence (DNA): TGTGCCACCAGCGTGGAGGCAGAAGCTAACTATGGCTACACCTTC.

This chain uses TRBV5-4 with TRBJ2-5; TRBD1 aligns across 7 bases. Trimming removed 0 bases from V and 4 bases from J; junction bases left unmatched: 6. Germline V CDR1 and CDR2: SGHNT, YYREEE (reference sequence). The CDR3 totals 15 residues. This CDR3 reads CASSLGQGVGETQYF. In DNA, the CDR3 is TGTGCCAGCAGCTTGGGGCAGGGGGTCGGAGAGACCCAGTACTTC.

The chain combines TRBV6-5 with TRBJ1-2; maybe TRBD1 (5 bases). With 6 bases removed from V and 3 bases from J, the gap between germline ends came to 11 bases. Germline lookup yields CDR1 MNHEY and CDR2 SVGAGI. This CDR3 comprises 13 residues. CDR3: CASSLREDYGYTF. The CDR3 DNA follows: TGTGCCAGCAGCCTCAGGGAAGACTATGGCTACACCTTC.

This clone was picked up one time. This chain joins TRBV6-5 and TRBJ1-1, with TRBD1 matching over 7 bases. CDR1 MNHEY and CDR2 SVGAGI come from the germline V gene. The CDR3 is 14 amino acids. V trimming: 0 bases; J trimming: 4 bases; junction bases outside the gene matches: 2. CDR3 amino acids: CASSYSEGATEAFF. The CDR3 DNA is TGTGCCAGCAGTTACTCCGAGGGGGCCACTGAAGCTTTCTTT.

This rearrangement joins TRBV5-5 to TRBJ2-7, with TRBD2 matching over 8 bases. The CDR3 has 15 residues. V shed 3 bases, J shed 5 bases, and the junction held 10 bases outside the gene matches. From germline, CDR1 is SGHKS and CDR2 YYEKEE (reference sequence). CDR3 DNA sequence: TGTGCCAGCAGCTCCCGGCGGAGTAGCGGGAACGAGCAGTACTTC. Translation: CASSSRRSSGNEQYF.

This chain uses TRBV11-2 with TRBJ2-5; 7 bases are a match to TRBD2. J gave up 2 bases and V 0 bases, and 9 bases lay outside the gene matches. This CDR3 spans 17 amino acids. CDR1 and CDR2 from the germline V gene are SGHAT and FQNNGV. The CDR3 loop is CASSLDFRRGYQETQYF. Written as DNA, the CDR3 is TGTGCCAGCAGCTTAGATTTCAGGCGGGGGTATCAAGAGACCCAGTACTTC.

The rearrangement links TRBV19 to TRBJ2-1; 13 bases are shared with TRBD2. This CDR3 region has 19 residues. V shed 3 bases and J 7 bases; nucleotides not matched to a gene: 15. Germline loops: CDR1 LNHDA, CDR2 SQIVND (reference sequence). CDR3 bases: TGTGCCAGTAGTATCCGGACTAGCGGGAGCGGAGCTGGGGGGAATGAGCAGTTCTTC. Protein: CASSIRTSGSGAGGNEQFF.

V is TRBV14 and J is TRBJ2-7; 7 nucleotides agree with TRBD2. The V gene end was trimmed by 1 base and the J gene end by 0 bases; junction bases not matched to a gene: 6. The CDR3 runs to 16 residues. Germline CDR1 and CDR2: SGHDN and FVKESK. The CDR3 DNA is TGTGCCAGCAGCCAAGGGAAAAGCGGGGTCTCCTACGAGCAGTACTTC. Translating gives CASSQGKSGVSYEQYF.

The gene calls are TRBV4-1 and TRBJ2-7; 13 bases agree with TRBD2. In germline, CDR1 is MGHRA, CDR2 YSYEKL. The CDR3 is 15 residues long. V was pared by 4 bases and J by 3 bases, with 3 bases of the junction left unmatched. CDR3 sequence: CASSPRTSGGYEQYF. For the CDR3, the DNA is TGCGCCAGCAGCCCGAGGACTAGCGGGGGCTACGAGCAGTACTTC.

V gene TRBV18 combines with J gene TRBJ2-3, with 7 bases identical to TRBD1. Looked up from germline, CDR1 is KGHSH and CDR2 is LQKENI. This CDR3 is built from 18 residues. Trimming removed 2 bases from V and 5 bases from J; junction bases left unmatched: 16. CDR3 residues: CASSPSRVGTGAGDTQYF. CDR3 DNA sequence: TGTGCCAGCTCACCATCCAGAGTGGGTACAGGGGCGGGAGATACGCAGTATTTT. Complete variable domain (other parts from reference TRBV18 and TRBJ2-3): NAGVMQNPRHLVRRRGQEARLRCSPMKGHSHVYWYRQLPEEGLKFMVYLQKENIIDESGMPKERFSAEFPKEGPSILRIQQVVRGDSAAYFCASSPSRVGTGAGDTQYFGPGTRLTVL.

With respect to this clone: This may be a read error, as it is one base from a much larger clone. The chain joins TRBV5-6 to TRBJ1-2; 12 bases map to TRBD1. Germline-derived CDR1 and CDR2 are SGHDT and YYEEEE. This CDR3 contains 15 residues. After removal of 2 bases from V and 4 bases from J, the junction contained 3 bases not matched to a gene. CDR3: CASSFPGQGAYGYTF. DNA for the CDR3: TGTGCCAGCAGCTTCCCGGGACAGGGGGCCTATGGCTACACCTTC.

The chain uses TRBV6-2 or TRBV6-3 and TRBJ2-7, with TRBD1 matching 8 bases. This CDR3 spans 13 amino acids. The germline gives CDR1 MNHEY, CDR2 SVGEGT. With V trimmed by 5 bases and J by 7 bases, 7 bases remained unmatched. DNA of the CDR3: TGTGCCAGCAGTCCGACAGGGGCGGGGGAGCAGTACTTC. Its protein product is CASSPTGAGEQYF.

J is TRBJ1-5 and V is TRBV19; D gene ambiguous. Germline-derived CDR1 and CDR2 are LNHDA and SQIVND (reference sequence). Trimming took 4 bases from V and 7 from J, leaving 8 bases between them. This CDR3 has 12 amino acids. The CDR3 coding sequence is TGTGCCAGTAGTAGAGGTCGGCAGCCCCAGCATTTT. Encoded protein: CASSRGRQPQHF.

The V gene is TRBV4-1, the J gene TRBJ2-2; D unclear. V lost 6 bases and J lost 7, with 6 bases in between. Germline lookup yields CDR1 MGHRA and CDR2 YSYEKL. The CDR3 totals 11 residues. CDR3 in amino acids: CASRSFGELFF. The CDR3 nucleotides are TGCGCCAGCAGGAGCTTCGGGGAGCTGTTTTTT.

V usage is TRBV29-1 and J usage is TRBJ2-5, with a tentative D call TRBD1 (7 bases). Trimming removed 4 bases from V and 4 bases from J, with 10 bases in between. CDR1 and CDR2 (germline): SQVTM, ANQGSEA. The CDR3 length is 12 residues. The CDR3 sequence: CSVAQGGETQYF. The CDR3, as DNA: TGCAGCGTTGCTCAGGGGGGAGAGACCCAGTACTTC.

The J gene is TRBJ2-7, the V gene TRBV6-5; the match to TRBD1 covers 7 bases. The CDR3 runs 13 residues. Germline V gene sequence: CDR1 MNHEY, CDR2 SVGAGI. With V trimmed by 0 bases and J by 4 bases, 0 bases remained unmatched. CDR3 DNA: TGTGCCAGCAGTTACTCGACAGGGTACGAGCAGTACTTC. Residues: CASSYSTGYEQYF.

The chain links TRBV7-9 to TRBJ1-2; 8 nucleotides line up with TRBD1. V trimming: 3 bases; J trimming: 3 bases; junction bases outside the gene matches: 15. Germline CDR1 is SEHNR and CDR2 is FQNEAQ (reference sequence). The CDR3 runs 18 residues. CDR3 bases: TGTGCCAGCAGCTTCCAGGTCCTGGACAGGGCGGAAGACTATGGCTACACCTTC. The encoded protein is CASSFQVLDRAEDYGYTF.

This chain connects TRBV6-5 to TRBJ2-5, with D maybe TRBD1 (6 bases). CDR3 size: 13 residues. The V end was cut by 8 bases, the J end by 2 bases, with 12 bases between. CDR1 MNHEY and CDR2 SVGAGI come from the germline V gene. CDR3 DNA: TGTGCCAGCGGGCAGGGGCAGCAAGAGACCCAGTACTTC. It is translated as CASGQGQQETQYF.

The rearrangement links TRBV10-2 to TRBJ1-5; D may be TRBD1 (6 bases). Germline CDR1 reads WSHSY; CDR2 reads SAAADI. This CDR3 contains 16 residues. Trimming took off 2 bases at V and 6 bases at J, with 17 bases between the two ends. The CDR3 loop reads CASSERGGIVGQPQHF. The CDR3 coding sequence is TGCGCCAGCAGTGAGAGGGGGGGGATAGTCGGTCAGCCCCAGCATTTT.

This chain joins TRBV5-8 and TRBJ2-2; D uncertain. Trimming cost V 1 base and J 0 bases, with 10 bases left between them. This CDR3 contains 16 residues. Germline CDR1 is SGHTS and CDR2 is YDEGEE. CDR3 residues: CASSLSGRPNTGELFF. The CDR3 nucleotides are TGTGCCAGCAGCTTGTCTGGGCGACCGAACACCGGGGAGCTGTTTTTT. The complete variable domain, with remaining parts taken from reference TRBV5-8 and TRBJ2-2, reads EAGVTQSPTHLIKTRGQQATLRCSPISGHTSVYWYQQALGLGLQFLLWYDEGEERNRGNFPPRFSGRQFPNYSSELNVNALELEDSALYLCASSLSGRPNTGELFFGEGSRLTVL.